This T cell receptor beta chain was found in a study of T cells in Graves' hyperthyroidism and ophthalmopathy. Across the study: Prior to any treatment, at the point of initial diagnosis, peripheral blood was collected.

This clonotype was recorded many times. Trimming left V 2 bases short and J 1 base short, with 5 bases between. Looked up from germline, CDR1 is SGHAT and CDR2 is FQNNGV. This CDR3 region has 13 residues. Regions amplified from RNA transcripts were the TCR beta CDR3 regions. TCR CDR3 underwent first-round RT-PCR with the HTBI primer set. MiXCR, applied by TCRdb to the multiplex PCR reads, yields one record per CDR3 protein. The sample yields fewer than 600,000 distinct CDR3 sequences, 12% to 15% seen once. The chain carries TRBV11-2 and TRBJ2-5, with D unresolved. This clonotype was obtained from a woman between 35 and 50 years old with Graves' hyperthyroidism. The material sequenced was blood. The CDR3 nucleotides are TGTGCCAGCAGCTTACGGGTCCAAGAGACCCAGTACTTC. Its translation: CASSLRVQETQYF.